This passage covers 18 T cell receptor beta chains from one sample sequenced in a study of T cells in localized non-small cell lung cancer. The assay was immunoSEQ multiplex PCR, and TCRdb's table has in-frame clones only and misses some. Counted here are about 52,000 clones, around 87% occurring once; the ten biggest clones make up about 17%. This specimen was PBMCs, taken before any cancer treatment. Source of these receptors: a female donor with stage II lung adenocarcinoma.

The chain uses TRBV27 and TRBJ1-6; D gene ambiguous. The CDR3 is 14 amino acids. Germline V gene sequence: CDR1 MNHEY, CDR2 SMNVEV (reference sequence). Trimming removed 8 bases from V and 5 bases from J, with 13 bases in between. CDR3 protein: CASRSWEDNSPLHF. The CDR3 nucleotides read TGTGCCAGCCGTAGTTGGGAGGATAATTCACCCCTCCACTTT.

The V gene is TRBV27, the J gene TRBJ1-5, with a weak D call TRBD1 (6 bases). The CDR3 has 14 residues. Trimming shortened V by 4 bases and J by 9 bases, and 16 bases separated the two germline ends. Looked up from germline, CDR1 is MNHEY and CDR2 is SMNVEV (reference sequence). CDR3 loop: CASSSTGGFSPQHF. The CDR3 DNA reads TGTGCCAGCAGTTCAACCGGGGGCTTCTCGCCCCAGCATTTT.

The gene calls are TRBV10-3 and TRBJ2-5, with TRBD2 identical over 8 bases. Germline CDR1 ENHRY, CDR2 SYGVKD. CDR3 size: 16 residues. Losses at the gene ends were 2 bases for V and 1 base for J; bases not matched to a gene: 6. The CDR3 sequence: CAISEGAGGLQETQYF. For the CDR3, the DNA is TGTGCCATCAGTGAGGGGGCGGGGGGCCTCCAAGAGACCCAGTACTTC.

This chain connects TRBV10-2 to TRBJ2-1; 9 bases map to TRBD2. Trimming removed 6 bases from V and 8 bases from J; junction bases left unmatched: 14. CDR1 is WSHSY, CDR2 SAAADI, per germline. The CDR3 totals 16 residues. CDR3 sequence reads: CASSRRGGTSFDEQFF. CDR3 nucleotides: TGCGCCAGCAGCCGAAGAGGGGGGACTAGCTTCGATGAGCAGTTCTTC.

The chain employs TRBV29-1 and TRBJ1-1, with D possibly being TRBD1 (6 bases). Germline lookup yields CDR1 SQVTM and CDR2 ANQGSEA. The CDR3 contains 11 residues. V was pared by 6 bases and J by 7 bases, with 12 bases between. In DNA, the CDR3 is TGCAGCGTCGGCTACAGGGATGAAGCTTTCTTT. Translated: CSVGYRDEAFF.

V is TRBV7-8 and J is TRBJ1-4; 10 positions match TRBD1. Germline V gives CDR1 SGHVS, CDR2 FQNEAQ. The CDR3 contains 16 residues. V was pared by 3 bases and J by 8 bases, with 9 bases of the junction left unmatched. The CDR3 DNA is TGTGCCAGCAGCTTCATACGGACAGGGGGAGTGGAAAAACTGTTTTTT. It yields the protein CASSFIRTGGVEKLFF.

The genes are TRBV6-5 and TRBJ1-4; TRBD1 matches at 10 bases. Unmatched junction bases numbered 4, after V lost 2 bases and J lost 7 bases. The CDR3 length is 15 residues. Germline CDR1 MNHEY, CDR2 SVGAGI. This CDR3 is CASSYRGDRGEKLFF. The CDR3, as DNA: TGTGCCAGCAGTTACAGGGGGGACAGGGGTGAAAAACTGTTTTTT.

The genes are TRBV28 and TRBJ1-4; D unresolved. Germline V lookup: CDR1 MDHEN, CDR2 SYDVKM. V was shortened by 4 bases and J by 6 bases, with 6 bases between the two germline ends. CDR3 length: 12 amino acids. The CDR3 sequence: CASSSRDEKLFF. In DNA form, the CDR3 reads TGTGCCAGCAGTTCTCGCGATGAAAAACTGTTTTTT.

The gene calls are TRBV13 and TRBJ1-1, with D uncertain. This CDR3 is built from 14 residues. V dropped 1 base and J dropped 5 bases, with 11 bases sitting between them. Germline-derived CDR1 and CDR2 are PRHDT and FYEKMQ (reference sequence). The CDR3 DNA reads TGTGCCAGCAGCTTAGATTGGATAGGGACTGAAGCTTTCTTT. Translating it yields CASSLDWIGTEAFF.

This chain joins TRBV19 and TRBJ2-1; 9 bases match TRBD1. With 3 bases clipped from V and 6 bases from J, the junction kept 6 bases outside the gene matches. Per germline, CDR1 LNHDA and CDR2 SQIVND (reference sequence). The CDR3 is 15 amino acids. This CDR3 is CASSMNGQGTNEQFF. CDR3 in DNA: TGTGCCAGTAGTATGAACGGACAGGGGACCAATGAGCAGTTCTTC.

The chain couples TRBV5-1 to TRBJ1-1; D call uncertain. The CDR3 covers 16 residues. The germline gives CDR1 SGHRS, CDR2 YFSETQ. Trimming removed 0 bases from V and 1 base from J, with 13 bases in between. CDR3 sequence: CASSLAPLQSNTEAFF. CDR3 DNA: TGCGCCAGCAGCTTGGCACCACTACAGTCGAACACTGAAGCTTTCTTT. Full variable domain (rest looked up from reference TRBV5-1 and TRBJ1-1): KAGVTQTPRYLIKTRGQQVTLSCSPISGHRSVSWYQQTPGQGLQFLFEYFSETQRNKGNFPGRFSGRQFSNSRSEMNVSTLELGDSALYLCASSLAPLQSNTEAFFGQGTRLTVV.

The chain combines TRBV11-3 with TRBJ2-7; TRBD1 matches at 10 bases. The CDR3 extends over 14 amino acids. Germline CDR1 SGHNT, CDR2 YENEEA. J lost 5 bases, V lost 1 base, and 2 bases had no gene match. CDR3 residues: CASSLVGTGDEQYF. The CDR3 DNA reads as TGTGCCAGCAGCTTAGTAGGGACAGGGGACGAGCAGTACTTC. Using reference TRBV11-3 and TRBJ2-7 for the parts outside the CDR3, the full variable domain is EAGVVQSPRYKIIEKKQPVAFWCNPISGHNTLYWYLQNLGQGPELLIRYENEEAVDDSQLPKDRFSAERLKGVDSTLKIQPAELGDSAVYLCASSLVGTGDEQYFGPGTRLTVT.

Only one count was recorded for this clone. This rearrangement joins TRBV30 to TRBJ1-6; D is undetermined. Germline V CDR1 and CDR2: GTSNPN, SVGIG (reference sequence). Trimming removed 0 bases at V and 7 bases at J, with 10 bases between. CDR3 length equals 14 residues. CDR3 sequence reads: CAWSVASENSPLHF. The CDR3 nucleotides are TGTGCCTGGAGTGTAGCCAGTGAAAATTCACCCCTCCACTTT. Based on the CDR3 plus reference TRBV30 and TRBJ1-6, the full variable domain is SQTIHQWPATLVQPVGSPLSLECTVEGTSNPNLYWYRQAAGRGLQLLFYSVGIGQISSEVPQNLSASRPQDRQFILSSKKLLLSDSGFYLCAWSVASENSPLHFGNGTRLTVT.

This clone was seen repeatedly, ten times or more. The CDR3 loop is CASSDQAENTEAFF. DNA of the CDR3: TGTGCCAGCAGTGACCAGGCAGAGAACACTGAAGCTTTCTTT. The chain carries TRBV6-4 and TRBJ1-1, with D hard to call. This CDR3 region has 14 residues. Germline CDR1 is MRHNA and CDR2 is SNTAGT. V lost 2 bases, J lost 1 base, and 8 bases lay in between.

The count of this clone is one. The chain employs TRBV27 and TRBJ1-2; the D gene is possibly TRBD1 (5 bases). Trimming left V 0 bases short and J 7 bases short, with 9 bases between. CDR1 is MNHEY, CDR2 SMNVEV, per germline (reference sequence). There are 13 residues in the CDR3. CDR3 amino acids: CASSLSGARGYTF. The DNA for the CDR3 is TGTGCCAGCAGTTTATCAGGGGCTCGTGGCTACACCTTC.

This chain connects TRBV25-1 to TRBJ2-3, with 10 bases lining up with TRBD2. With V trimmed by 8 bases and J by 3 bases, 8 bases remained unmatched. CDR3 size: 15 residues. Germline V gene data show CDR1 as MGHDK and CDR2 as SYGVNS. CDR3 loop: CASSALAGGTDTQYF. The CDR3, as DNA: TGTGCCAGCTCAGCCTTAGCGGGGGGTACAGATACGCAGTATTTT.

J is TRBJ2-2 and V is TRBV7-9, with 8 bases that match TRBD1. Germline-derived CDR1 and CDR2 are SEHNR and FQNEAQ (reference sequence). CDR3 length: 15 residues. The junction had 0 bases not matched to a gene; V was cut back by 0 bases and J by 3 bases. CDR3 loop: CASSLARGHTGELFF. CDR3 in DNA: TGTGCCAGCAGCTTAGCCAGGGGGCACACCGGGGAGCTGTTTTTT.

The CDR3 nucleotides read TGTGCCAGCAGCGCCCCGGACAGGCCACAGTGGGGCTACACCTTC. Translating gives CASSAPDRPQWGYTF. The chain couples TRBV9 to TRBJ1-2, with TRBD1 matching 7 bases. The CDR3 runs 15 residues. V lost 3 bases to trimming and J lost 8 bases; unmatched junction nucleotides: 13. Germline V gene sequence: CDR1 SGDLS, CDR2 YYNGEE.